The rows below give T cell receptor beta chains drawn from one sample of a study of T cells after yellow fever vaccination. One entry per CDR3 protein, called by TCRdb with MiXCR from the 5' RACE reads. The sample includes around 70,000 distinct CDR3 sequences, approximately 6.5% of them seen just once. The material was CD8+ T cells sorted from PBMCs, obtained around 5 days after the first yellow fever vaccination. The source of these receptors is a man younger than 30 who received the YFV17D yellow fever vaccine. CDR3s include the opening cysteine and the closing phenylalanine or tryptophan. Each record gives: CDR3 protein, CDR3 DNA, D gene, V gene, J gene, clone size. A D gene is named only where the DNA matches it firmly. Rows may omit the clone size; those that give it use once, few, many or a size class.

CASSVRTDPTGELFF,TGTGCCAGCAGCGTAAGGACCGATCCGACCGGGGAGCTGTTTTTT,-,TRBV9,TRBJ2-2,-
CASSQPSQGAADTQYF,TGTGCCAGCAGCCAGCCCTCACAGGGGGCGGCAGATACGCAGTATTTT,TRBD1,TRBV4-2,TRBJ2-3,few
CASSPKMTSGGPSSYNEQFF,TGTGCCAGCAGCCCCAAGATGACTAGCGGGGGCCCGAGCTCCTACAATGAGCAGTTCTTC,TRBD2,TRBV7-9,TRBJ2-1,few
CASSQDGTQNQPQHF,TGCGCCAGCAGCCAAGATGGGACACAAAATCAGCCCCAGCATTTT,-,TRBV4-3,TRBJ1-5,-
CASSKSPGALSEQFF,TGTGCCAGCAGCAAAAGCCCGGGAGCCCTCAGTGAGCAGTTCTTC,-,TRBV7-3,TRBJ2-1,-
CASSGNHYGYTF,TGTGCCAGCAGTGGCAACCACTATGGCTACACCTTC,-,TRBV12-3/TRBV12-4,TRBJ1-2,-
CAISAVGGLNNEQFF,TGTGCCATCAGTGCGGTCGGGGGGCTAAACAATGAGCAGTTCTTC,-,TRBV10-3,TRBJ2-1,few
CASSGGQETEAFF,TGTGCCAGCAGCGGCGGACAGGAGACTGAAGCTTTCTTT,TRBD1,TRBV7-9,TRBJ1-1,-
CASSDRAPSNSPLHF,TGTGCCAGCAGTGACAGGGCTCCGAGTAATTCACCCCTCCACTTT,-,TRBV6-1,TRBJ1-6,-
CASRRTGQETQYF,TGTGCCAGCAGACGGACAGGGCAAGAGACCCAGTACTTC,TRBD1,TRBV5-4,TRBJ2-5,-
CASTGRTGRETQYF,TGTGCCAGCACGGGAAGGACGGGGAGGGAGACCCAGTACTTC,-,TRBV6-1,TRBJ2-5,few
CSVGPGGETQYF,TGCAGCGTTGGCCCGGGGGGGGAGACCCAGTACTTC,TRBD2,TRBV29-1,TRBJ2-5,-
CASSSGPTGFEQYF,TGCGCCAGCAGTTCGGGACCCACTGGGTTCGAGCAGTACTTC,-,TRBV10-1,TRBJ2-7,-
CASSLVYSNQPQHF,TGTGCCAGCAGCTTGGTTTATAGCAATCAGCCCCAGCATTTT,-,TRBV7-8,TRBJ1-5,few
CASSFGTDTQYF,TGTGCCAGCAGCTTTGGCACAGATACGCAGTATTTT,-,TRBV13,TRBJ2-3,many
CSVRLANTGELFF,TGCAGTGTACGCCTGGCGAACACCGGGGAGCTGTTTTTT,-,TRBV20-1,TRBJ2-2,many
CASSQDSVSQYQETQYF,TGTGCCAGCAGCCAAGATAGCGTTTCCCAATACCAAGAGACCCAGTACTTC,-,TRBV3-1,TRBJ2-5,many
CASSYAGTYSNQPQHF,TGTGCCAGCAGTTACGCAGGGACTTATAGCAATCAGCCCCAGCATTTT,-,TRBV12-3/TRBV12-4,TRBJ1-5,many
CASSQVAGGIGTDTQYF,TGTGCCAGCAGCCAAGTAGCGGGGGGGATCGGCACAGATACGCAGTATTTT,TRBD2,TRBV4-2,TRBJ2-3,many
CASSLTGTSANEQFF,TGCGCCAGCAGCCTGACCGGGACTAGCGCCAATGAGCAGTTCTTC,TRBD2,TRBV5-1,TRBJ2-1,few
CASRLYPPWGATTGEAFF,TGTGCCAGCAGGCTTTACCCTCCGTGGGGCGCTACGACGGGTGAAGCTTTCTTT,-,TRBV11-1,TRBJ1-1,many
CASSPPRQGNLSPLHF,TGTGCCAGCAGCCCCCCCCGGCAGGGGAATCTATCACCCCTCCACTTT,-,TRBV7-8,TRBJ1-6,many
CASSLSGPTDTQYF,TGTGCCAGCAGCCTTAGCGGTCCCACAGATACGCAGTATTTT,-,TRBV7-9,TRBJ2-3,many
CATTYGDSNQPQHF,TGTGCCACCACGTACGGGGATAGCAATCAGCCCCAGCATTTT,-,TRBV7-9,TRBJ1-5,few
CASRRQGGGTDTQYF,TGCGCCAGCAGACGACAGGGAGGTGGCACAGATACGCAGTATTTT,-,TRBV4-1,TRBJ2-3,few
CSVVWDRENQPQHF,TGCAGCGTGGTATGGGACAGGGAAAATCAGCCCCAGCATTTT,TRBD1,TRBV29-1,TRBJ1-5,few
CASSQGDYEQYF,TGTGCCAGCAGCCAAGGGGACTACGAGCAGTACTTC,-,TRBV9,TRBJ2-7,many
CASSPFSTGVKDEQYF,TGTGCCAGCAGTCCCTTCTCGACAGGGGTTAAGGACGAGCAGTACTTC,TRBD1,TRBV27,TRBJ2-7,-
CSARVAGGFTDTQYF,TGCAGTGCTAGAGTAGCGGGGGGTTTCACAGATACGCAGTATTTT,TRBD2,TRBV20-1,TRBJ2-3,-
CAWNRRTEAFF,TGTGCCTGGAACAGGAGAACTGAAGCTTTCTTT,-,TRBV30,TRBJ1-1,-
CASSLEPNEQFF,TGCGCCAGCAGCCTGGAACCTAATGAGCAGTTCTTC,-,TRBV5-1,TRBJ2-1,-
CSVDREEADTQYF,TGCAGCGTTGACCGGGAGGAGGCAGATACGCAGTATTTT,TRBD2,TRBV29-1,TRBJ2-3,many
CASSGRLAGGQETQYF,TGTGCCAGCAGTGGACGTCTAGCGGGGGGTCAAGAGACCCAGTACTTC,TRBD2,TRBV25-1,TRBJ2-5,few
CASSLLPEETQYF,TGCGCCAGCAGCCTACTACCCGAAGAGACCCAGTACTTC,-,TRBV5-1,TRBJ2-5,many
CASSYRTGSMDGYTF,TGTGCCAGCAGTTACCGGACTGGCTCCATGGATGGCTACACCTTC,-,TRBV6-2/TRBV6-3,TRBJ1-2,few
CASSPAQGVSYQPQHF,TGTGCCAGCAGTCCAGCCCAGGGAGTGAGCTATCAGCCCCAGCATTTT,-,TRBV3-1,TRBJ1-5,few
CSARDYLGGFDEQYF,TGCAGTGCTAGAGATTATCTAGGTGGGTTCGACGAGCAGTACTTC,-,TRBV20-1,TRBJ2-7,many
CATERQGTHEQYF,TGTGCCACCGAGCGACAGGGTACCCACGAGCAGTACTTC,TRBD1,TRBV15,TRBJ2-7,few
CSAWTSGDTQYF,TGCAGCGCCTGGACTAGCGGGGATACGCAGTATTTT,TRBD2,TRBV29-1,TRBJ2-3,many
CASTRDRPRTTSYEQYF,TGCGCCAGCACCCGGGACCGACCTCGGACAACCTCCTACGAGCAGTACTTC,-,TRBV23-1,TRBJ2-7,few